This is a list of T cell receptor beta chains from one sample in a study of prognosis after radiotherapy for stage I lung cancer. A single record per CDR3 protein comes from TCRdb applying MiXCR to the multiplex PCR reads. The table lists about 18,000 distinct CDR3 sequences, more than 15% of them singletons. This specimen consisted of PBMCs, obtained before or after stereotactic body radiation therapy (not recorded which). Receptor source: a donor over 45 with non-small cell lung cancer. Each CDR3 is given with its conserved first and last residue. The D gene is left open where the match is weak. A clone size is listed for some rows: how often the clone was seen (once, few, many), or a class if it is expanded.

j_call	d_call	v_call	clone_size	cdr3_nt	cdr3_aa
TRBJ2-1	TRBD1	TRBV2	many	TGTGCCAGCAGTGAATCTCAGGGGGCGTACAATGAGCAGTTCTTC	CASSESQGAYNEQFF
TRBJ2-7	TRBD1	TRBV6-5	many	TGTGCCAGCAGTTCTCCCACCGGGACAGGGACCAACGAGCAGTACTTC	CASSSPTGTGTNEQYF
TRBJ2-2	-	TRBV10-2	-	TGCGCCAGCGCTGAGCACAACACCGGGGAGCTGTTTTTT	CASAEHNTGELFF
TRBJ2-3	-	TRBV11-1	-	TGTGCCAGCAGCTTTACTAAAAACACAGATACGCAGTATTTT	CASSFTKNTDTQYF
TRBJ2-3	TRBD1	TRBV6-1	-	TGTGCCAGCAGTCCGACAGGGTCCCCACAGCATACGCAGTATTTT	CASSPTGSPQHTQYF
TRBJ1-4	-	TRBV4-1	many	TGCGCCAGCAGCCAAGTGGGGAGTGAGGGTGGCGAAAAACTGTTTTTT	CASSQVGSEGGEKLFF
TRBJ1-3	-	TRBV28	-	TGTGCCAGCAGTTTAGGGGACAACGCTGGAAACACCATATATTTT	CASSLGDNAGNTIYF
TRBJ2-1	-	TRBV5-4	many	TGTGCCAGCAGGCCCGGGGGTGCGGAGCCAGAACTTTACAATGAGCAGTTCTTC	CASRPGGAEPELYNEQFF
TRBJ2-5	TRBD2	TRBV12-3/TRBV12-4	many	TGTGCCAGCAGTTTAGCGGGACTAGCGGGAGTCCAAGAGACCCAGTACTTC	CASSLAGLAGVQETQYF
TRBJ1-2	-	TRBV11-2	many	TGTGCCAGCAGCTTAGGTGGGGCCGGCTATGGCTACACCTTC	CASSLGGAGYGYTF
TRBJ2-2	-	TRBV6-1	many	TGTGCCAGCAGCCCAGTGGGCACCGGGGAGCTGTTTTTT	CASSPVGTGELFF
TRBJ2-2	TRBD1	TRBV24-1	many	TGTGCCACCAGTGACAGGACAGGCGGGGAGCTGTTTTTT	CATSDRTGGELFF
TRBJ1-3	-	TRBV6-1	many	TGTGCCAGCAGTGTAATGCAGGACTCTGGAAACACCATATATTTT	CASSVMQDSGNTIYF
TRBJ2-1	TRBD2	TRBV9	many	TGTGCCAGCAGCGTTATAGCGGGGGGATTATACAATGAGCAGTTCTTC	CASSVIAGGLYNEQFF
TRBJ2-1	TRBD2	TRBV11-3	medium-sized	TGTGCCAGCAGCCTCCTAGCGGAGGCCTCCTACAATGAGCAGTTCTTC	CASSLLAEASYNEQFF
TRBJ2-1	TRBD1	TRBV7-2	many	TGTGCCAGCCGACTCCTGGGGCAGGGGGCCGAGAATGAGCAGTTCTTC	CASRLLGQGAENEQFF
TRBJ2-3	TRBD2	TRBV27	many	TGTGCCAGCGAACCACTAGCGGGGGGCAGCACAGATACGCAGTATTTT	CASEPLAGGSTDTQYF
TRBJ1-1	-	TRBV6-2/TRBV6-3	many	TGTGCCAGCAGTTACTCGGTGGGGAGCACTGAAGCTTTCTTT	CASSYSVGSTEAFF
TRBJ2-5	TRBD1	TRBV7-6	many	TGTGCCAGCAGCTTTCTTGGGCAGGGGGTGTTAGAGACCCAGTACTTC	CASSFLGQGVLETQYF
TRBJ2-7	-	TRBV24-1	many	TGTGCCACCAGTGCCTCGACCGGAGGCACCTACGAGCAGTACTTC	CATSASTGGTYEQYF
TRBJ2-1	TRBD2	TRBV24-1	many	TGTGCCACCAGTGATTCGGGCCCCTCTAGCGGGAGGAATGAGCAGTTCTTC	CATSDSGPSSGRNEQFF
TRBJ2-1	-	TRBV13	-	TGTGCCAGCAGCCCCGGAGGGGGAGGTCGGGGCAATGAGCAGTTCTTC	CASSPGGGGRGNEQFF
TRBJ2-1	-	TRBV28	many	TGTGCCAGCAGTTTCCCAGAGAGCTCCTACAATGAGCAGTTCTTC	CASSFPESSYNEQFF
TRBJ1-5	TRBD1	TRBV6-1	many	TGTGCCAGCGCTTCCGGGACAGGGGGCACTCAGCCCCAGCATTTT	CASASGTGGTQPQHF
TRBJ2-2	-	TRBV18	many	TGTGCCAGCTCACCACTCGGGGGTACCGGGGAGCTGTTTTTT	CASSPLGGTGELFF
TRBJ2-3	TRBD2	TRBV9	many	TGTGCCAGCAGCGCCCCTAGCGGGACTAGCACAGATACGCAGTATTTT	CASSAPSGTSTDTQYF
TRBJ2-1	-	TRBV24-1	many	TGTGCCACCAGTGAGGTGAACGAGCAGTTCTTC	CATSEVNEQFF
TRBJ2-5	TRBD1	TRBV6-2/TRBV6-3	many	TGTGCCAGCAGTTACTCGTGGCCAGGGGGCGGTCGGGTGGAGACCCAGTACTTC	CASSYSWPGGGRVETQYF
TRBJ1-2	TRBD1	TRBV11-3	medium-sized	TGTGCCAGCAGCTTAGCTCTCCGGGACAGGGGGCTAACAGGCTATGGCTACACCTTC	CASSLALRDRGLTGYGYTF
TRBJ2-1	-	TRBV6-4	many	TGTGCCAGCAGTGAGTTCGGGGACTCCTACAATGAGCAGTTCTTC	CASSEFGDSYNEQFF
TRBJ2-3	TRBD2	TRBV10-2	many	TGCGCCAGCAAGACTAGCGGAAGCACAGATACGCAGTATTTT	CASKTSGSTDTQYF
TRBJ2-3	-	TRBV7-3	many	TGTGCCAGCAGCTACGGTAGCACAGATACGCAGTATTTT	CASSYGSTDTQYF
TRBJ2-7	-	TRBV10-3	many	TGTGCCATCAGTGAGTCCCAGATGGGTGAGCAGTACTTC	CAISESQMGEQYF
TRBJ1-4	TRBD1	TRBV6-1	many	TGTGCCAGCAGAAGAGGGACAGGGCTAACAACTAATGAAAAACTGTTTTTT	CASRRGTGLTTNEKLFF
TRBJ2-3	TRBD1	TRBV24-1	many	TGTGCCACCAGTGATCGGGGACAGGTTAGCACAGATACGCAGTATTTT	CATSDRGQVSTDTQYF
TRBJ1-2	-	TRBV24-1	many	TGTGCCACCAGTGATGGAGCGGACTCGTGGGGCTATGGCTACACCTTC	CATSDGADSWGYGYTF
TRBJ1-3	-	TRBV7-2	many	TGTGCCAGCAGGCAGGGGCCTGGAAACACCATATATTTT	CASRQGPGNTIYF
TRBJ1-5	-	TRBV12-3/TRBV12-4	many	TGTGCCAGCAGTTGGGGCCAGTTCAGTCAGCCCCAGCATTTT	CASSWGQFSQPQHF
TRBJ2-2	-	TRBV7-9	many	TGTGCCAGCAGCCCGGGAGTAACGGGCACCGGGGAGCTGTTTTTT	CASSPGVTGTGELFF
TRBJ2-2	TRBD2	TRBV7-3	many	TGTGCCAGCAGCTTAGCGGGAGGGCGGACCGGGGAGCTGTTTTTT	CASSLAGGRTGELFF
TRBJ2-7	-	TRBV6-2/TRBV6-3	-	TGTGCCAGCAGTCGGACAGCAACCTACGAGCAGTACTTC	CASSRTATYEQYF
TRBJ2-1	-	TRBV24-1	many	TGTGCCACCAGGGGTTCCTACAATGAGCAGTTCTTC	CATRGSYNEQFF
TRBJ2-7	-	TRBV29-1	many	TGCAGCGTTGCCGGGGCCTACGAGCAGTACTTC	CSVAGAYEQYF
TRBJ2-3	TRBD2	TRBV6-1	many	TGTGCCAGCAGACAGACACCGGGACTAGCGGGAGGGGATACGCAGTATTTT	CASRQTPGLAGGDTQYF
TRBJ1-1	-	TRBV20-1	many	TGCAGTGCTAGACTCGGGACCGAAGCTTTCTTT	CSARLGTEAFF
TRBJ2-2	-	TRBV6-2/TRBV6-3	-	TGTGCCAGCAGTGAAGGCAGGGACACCGGGGAGCTGTTTTTT	CASSEGRDTGELFF
TRBJ2-3	TRBD2	TRBV25-1	many	TGTGCCAGCACCCTCCTCGGGGCACGATGGCGGGGGGCCACAGATACGCAGTATTTT	CASTLLGARWRGATDTQYF
TRBJ2-6	-	TRBV24-1	many	TGTGCCAAACCTACGGTTGAACCAAGCTCTGGGGCCAACGTCCTGACTTTC	CAKPTVEPSSGANVLTF
TRBJ2-5	-	TRBV20-1	many	TGCAGTGCTAGAGTTGGGGGGAGTGAGGTGACCCAGTACTTC	CSARVGGSEVTQYF
TRBJ2-1	TRBD2	TRBV5-5	many	TGTGCCAGCAGCGTGGGACTAGCGGGGGTCGATGAGCAGTTCTTC	CASSVGLAGVDEQFF